The clone carrying this T cell receptor beta chain was seen many times. The CDR3 is 11 amino acids. Trimming cost V 8 bases and J 10 bases, with 14 bases left between them. Profiling relied on immunoSEQ multiplex PCR, and the TCRdb table lists in-frame clones only, not all of them. Seen here are about 210,000 clones, about 81% observed once, and the top ten hold nearly 9.5%. The data were obtained in a study of blood T cell repertoires in COVID-19. At the level of the study: PBMCs, B-cell-depleted T cells, or T cells were the source of the cDNA or gDNA that made up the material.

Enrolled through a virtual design, the participants were between 18 and 89 years of age and came from 24 US areas. Self-reported history from a screening survey and questionnaire set each donor's cohort. Two negative PCRs, clearance, or symptom resolution had been documented for recovered Cohort 3 donors. The chain employs TRBV12-3 or TRBV12-4 and TRBJ1-1; unclear D gene. The source of this sequence is a man between 40 and 49 years old who had recovered from COVID-19. Material for sequencing was PBMCs or T cells enriched from blood (not recorded which). The chain's CDR3 is CASFDGRLAFF. For the CDR3, the DNA is TGTGCCAGCTTCGACGGGAGACTAGCTTTCTTT.